This T cell receptor (beta chain) comes out of a study of read filtering for tumor transcriptome and immune sequencing. Study-wide results and caveats: The CD138-negative fraction was mixed bone marrow immune cells, not pure T cells.

The CDR3 has 14 residues. Germline values: CDR1 GTSNPN, CDR2 SVGIG (reference sequence). V shed 0 bases and J 9 bases; nucleotides not matched to a gene: 6. The library was built from roughly 400 ng RNA with molecular barcoded adaptors for alpha/delta and beta/gamma chains. TCRdb redid the calling of the reads with MiXCR, one entry per CDR3 protein. Of about 130,000 distinct CDR3 sequences detected, 13% appear once; the ten largest clones hold 9.5% to 11%. Points on this clonotype: Its cognate antigen is unknown. A much larger clone differs from this one at a single base, so this may be a read error.

The rearrangement joins TRBV30 to TRBJ2-2, with 8 nucleotides matching TRBD2. The material sequenced was a population of CD138-negative cells sorted from bone marrow. The TCR originated in a donor at least 40 years old with multiple myeloma. CDR3 sequence (DNA): TGTGCCTGGAGTGTCTTCAGCGGGGGTTGGGAGCTGTTTTTT. This encodes CAWSVFSGGWELFF.